The next 24 T cell receptor beta chains were all read from a single sample in a study of cytomegalovirus exposure and HLA in healthy donors. The PCR used 60 Vbeta and 13 Jbeta primers. TCRdb's copy holds only in-frame clones and misses some; the assay was immunoSEQ multiplex PCR. The sample has about 150,000 clones; roughly 70% are singletons. The source material was PBMCs. The origin of the receptors is a man aged 30 to 39 in good health and CMV-seropositive.

The rearrangement uses TRBV10-3 and TRBJ2-3, with 13 nucleotides matching TRBD2. CDR1 ENHRY and CDR2 SYGVKD come from the germline V gene. This CDR3 has 15 residues. V shed 6 bases and J 2 bases; nucleotides not matched to a gene: 2. CDR3 residues: CAIRGTSGTTDTQYF. CDR3 nucleotides: TGTGCCATCAGGGGGACTAGCGGGACCACAGATACGCAGTATTTT.

This chain connects TRBV7-9 to TRBJ2-1, with 7 positions matching TRBD2. Germline V lookup: CDR1 SEHNR, CDR2 FQNEAQ (reference sequence). V lost 0 bases and J lost 7; bases outside the gene matches: 3. CDR3 length: 14 amino acids. CDR3 protein: CASSLAGGNNEQFF. The CDR3 nucleotides are TGTGCCAGCAGCTTAGCGGGAGGGAATAATGAGCAGTTCTTC.

This clone was picked up a small number of times. The chain's CDR3 is CAWSRTAGQPQHF. The CDR3 nucleotides read TGTGCCTGGAGTCGTACAGCGGGTCAGCCCCAGCATTTT. The chain employs TRBV30 and TRBJ1-5, with D uncertain. Per germline, CDR1 GTSNPN and CDR2 SVGIG (reference sequence). Trimming cost V 2 bases and J 6 bases, with 11 bases left between them. The CDR3 spans 13 residues.

V usage is TRBV19 and J usage is TRBJ2-2; tentative D call: TRBD1 (5 bases). There are 17 residues in the CDR3. V shed 7 bases and J shed 0 bases, with 18 bases lying between them. Germline CDR1 is LNHDA and CDR2 is SQIVND (reference sequence). The CDR3 bases are TGTGCCAGTAAAATGGGTGTCGTAGGGGCGAACACCGGGGAGCTGTTTTTT. Translated, it gives CASKMGVVGANTGELFF.

The sample holds a few counts of this clone. The V gene is TRBV5-6, the J gene TRBJ1-3; 7 nucleotides align to TRBD1. Per the germline V gene, CDR1 is SGHDT and CDR2 is YYEEEE. The V and J ends lost 1 base and 15 bases, in that order; junction bases with no gene match: 7. The CDR3 is made up of 12 amino acids. CDR3: CASSLPGQLKYF. DNA of the CDR3: TGTGCCAGCAGCTTGCCGGGACAGCTCAAATATTTT.

The chain uses TRBV10-1 and TRBJ1-1, with a possible D match to TRBD1 (6 bases). Germline V gene data show CDR1 as WNHNN and CDR2 as SYGVQD (reference sequence). The CDR3 extends over 14 amino acids. V lost 4 bases, J lost 1 base, and 10 bases lay in between. DNA of the CDR3: TGCGCCAGCAGTGCCGGGACACCGAACACTGAAGCTTTCTTT. Its translation: CASSAGTPNTEAFF.

This clone has only a few counts. The chain is built from TRBV19 and TRBJ1-2, with D unresolved. Germline V gene data show CDR1 as LNHDA and CDR2 as SQIVND (reference sequence). The length of the CDR3 is 13 residues. The ends were cut back, 7 bases at V and 0 bases at J, with 9 bases in the middle. CDR3 coding DNA: TGTGCCAGTACCGAGCCCCCTAACTATGGCTACACCTTC. Translated, it gives CASTEPPNYGYTF.

The chain carries TRBV5-1 and TRBJ2-2; D remains ambiguous. The V gene lost 1 base and the J gene lost 4 bases, with 11 bases spanning the gap. CDR1 and CDR2 from the germline V gene are SGHRS and YFSETQ. The CDR3 has 15 amino acids. CDR3 in DNA: TGCGCCAGCAGCTTGTCTATCGTTTTCACCGGGGAGCTGTTTTTT. As protein: CASSLSIVFTGELFF.

The chain joins TRBV28 to TRBJ1-2, with 9 positions matching TRBD1. V shed 7 bases and J 4 bases; nucleotides not matched to a gene: 7. Germline CDR1 is MDHEN and CDR2 is SYDVKM. The CDR3 contains 14 residues. The CDR3, as DNA: TGTGCCAGCACGCGACAGGGGGGGGGCTATGGCTACACCTTC. It translates to CASTRQGGGYGYTF.

The chain joins TRBV13 to TRBJ2-1, with 10 bases aligning to TRBD2. V trimming: 6 bases; J trimming: 3 bases; junction bases outside the gene matches: 11. Germline V lookup: CDR1 PRHDT, CDR2 FYEKMQ (reference sequence). The CDR3 contains 17 residues. CDR3 protein: CASSRTSGNFLYNEQFF. CDR3 DNA: TGTGCCAGCAGTCGGACTAGCGGAAACTTCCTCTACAATGAGCAGTTCTTC.

This clone has more than one count but fewer than ten. The J gene is TRBJ2-1, the V gene TRBV5-1; maybe TRBD2 (5 bases). This CDR3 is built from 15 residues. The germline V and J ends were trimmed by 4 bases and 8 bases, with 19 bases remaining between them. Germline CDR1 reads SGHRS; CDR2 reads YFSETQ. CDR3 DNA: TGCGCCAGCAGCCTGGGGAGTGGAGGAAGCGATGAGCAGTTCTTC. Encoded protein: CASSLGSGGSDEQFF.

The rearrangement links TRBV25-1 to TRBJ1-1, with D perhaps matching TRBD1 (6 bases). V lost 8 bases to trimming and J lost 6 bases, with 13 bases between them. Germline CDR1 reads MGHDK; CDR2 reads SYGVNS. The CDR3 spans 12 residues. The CDR3 spells CASGEQGSEAFF. DNA of the CDR3: TGTGCCAGCGGAGAACAGGGCTCTGAAGCTTTCTTT. Full variable domain (rest looked up from reference TRBV25-1 and TRBJ1-1): EADIYQTPRYLVIGTGKKITLECSQTMGHDKMYWYQQDPGMELHLIHYSYGVNSTEKGDLSSESTVSRIRTEHFPLTLESARPSHTSQYLCASGEQGSEAFFGQGTRLTVV.

As to this clone: The same CDR3 is also encoded by other DNA sequences in this sample. CDR3 sequence (DNA): TGTGCCAGCAGCTTCCAGGCGAACACTGAAGCTTTCTTT. It is translated as CASSFQANTEAFF. This chain links TRBV7-3 with TRBJ1-1; D is unresolved. This CDR3 contains 13 residues. Between the trimmed V and J ends, which lost 3 bases and 1 base, there was a span of 6 bases. CDR1 is SGHTA, CDR2 FQGTGA, per germline.

The chain carries TRBV7-9 and TRBJ2-7; TRBD1 might be the D (6 bases). This CDR3 contains 15 residues. Germline loops: CDR1 SEHNR, CDR2 FQNEAQ (reference sequence). The V end lost 0 bases, the J end lost 5 bases, and 14 bases lay between the germline ends. CDR3 loop: CASSLAAGQSHEQYF. The CDR3 bases are TGTGCCAGCAGCTTAGCCGCCGGACAGTCCCACGAGCAGTACTTC.

The chain combines TRBV6-5 with TRBJ1-1; no firm D call. The ends were cut back, 8 bases at V and 5 bases at J, with 15 bases in the middle. The CDR3 is made up of 13 amino acids. Germline V gives CDR1 MNHEY, CDR2 SVGAGI. The CDR3 nucleotides are TGTGCCAGCCGTCAGCAGGATGGTACTGAAGCTTTCTTT. Translating gives CASRQQDGTEAFF.

The chain combines TRBV7-9 with TRBJ2-7, with D tentatively TRBD1 (6 bases). This CDR3 contains 17 residues. The germline V gene encodes CDR1 SEHNR and CDR2 FQNEAQ (reference sequence). Trimming took off 5 bases at V and 6 bases at J, with 26 bases between the two ends. For the CDR3, the DNA is TGTGCCAGCAGCCCCCCATTGCGAACCGGGACAAGGGCCGAGCAGTACTTC. Translating gives CASSPPLRTGTRAEQYF.

This clone has just one count. The chain is built from TRBV13 and TRBJ2-3; TRBD2 aligns across 7 bases. The trim removed 2 bases at V and 3 bases at J, leaving 8 bases unmatched. In germline, CDR1 is PRHDT, CDR2 FYEKMQ (reference sequence). The CDR3 is 16 amino acids. The CDR3 region is CASSLMGEGPTDTQYF. DNA of the CDR3: TGTGCCAGCAGCTTAATGGGGGAGGGCCCGACAGATACGCAGTATTTT.

The V call is TRBV6-5, the J call TRBJ1-5; tentative D call: TRBD1 (5 bases). This CDR3 region has 14 residues. Germline CDR1 reads MNHEY; CDR2 reads SVGAGI. Between the trimmed V and J ends, which lost 7 bases and 6 bases, there was a span of 16 bases. CDR3 sequence reads: CASTNRGFGQPQHF. DNA of the CDR3: TGTGCCAGCACCAACCGGGGGTTCGGTCAGCCCCAGCATTTT.

The genes are TRBV27 and TRBJ2-1, with D hard to call. Trimming shortened V by 6 bases and J by 0 bases, and 6 bases separated the two germline ends. This CDR3 contains 13 residues. Germline V gives CDR1 MNHEY, CDR2 SMNVEV (reference sequence). CDR3 coding DNA: TGTGCCAGCAGCCAAGCCTCCTACAATGAGCAGTTCTTC. As protein: CASSQASYNEQFF.

This clone has only a few counts. The chain joins TRBV7-3 to TRBJ2-3, with TRBD1 matching over 10 bases. Germline V gene sequence: CDR1 SGHTA, CDR2 FQGTGA. This CDR3 comprises 16 residues. V dropped 1 base and J dropped 5; count of bases not matched to a gene: 6. The CDR3 protein is CASSLRRTGGIDTQYF. CDR3 coding DNA: TGTGCCAGCAGCTTAAGGAGGACAGGGGGTATAGATACGCAGTATTTT.

V usage is TRBV6-5 and J usage is TRBJ2-3; 7 bases match TRBD1. The CDR3 is 15 amino acids. Looked up from germline, CDR1 is MNHEY and CDR2 is SVGAGI. V was pared by 8 bases and J by 3 bases, with 11 bases of the junction left unmatched. In DNA, the CDR3 is TGTGCCAGCGCTTCTCGGGACAGATTTACAGATACGCAGTATTTT. Its protein product is CASASRDRFTDTQYF.

The genes are TRBV15 and TRBJ1-2; 7 bases are a match to TRBD1. The germline V gene encodes CDR1 LNHNV and CDR2 YYDKDF (reference sequence). CDR3 size: 14 residues. V gave up 1 base and J gave up 2 bases; unmatched junction bases: 1. The CDR3 here is CATSRGDSNYGYTF. The DNA of the CDR3 is TGTGCCACCAGCAGAGGGGACAGCAACTATGGCTACACCTTC.

About this clone itself: The junction and the germline gene differ at one end; a read error may be behind it. The chain joins TRBV7-9 to TRBJ1-5; D ambiguous. The CDR3 is 14 residues long. CDR1 is SEHNR and CDR2 is FQNEAQ in the germline V gene (reference sequence). For the CDR3, the DNA is TGTTCCAGCAGCTTTACAGACGGCAATCAGCCCCAGCATTTT. Protein: CSSSFTDGNQPQHF.

Written as DNA, the CDR3 is TGTGCCAGCGCCCTACAGCCTCAGAACACTGAAGCTTTCTTT. Translation gives CASALQPQNTEAFF. This chain connects TRBV6-5 to TRBJ1-1; D not resolved. The germline CDR1 and CDR2 sequences are MNHEY and SVGAGI. This CDR3 is 14 amino acids long. V was pared by 8 bases and J by 1 base, with 14 bases between.